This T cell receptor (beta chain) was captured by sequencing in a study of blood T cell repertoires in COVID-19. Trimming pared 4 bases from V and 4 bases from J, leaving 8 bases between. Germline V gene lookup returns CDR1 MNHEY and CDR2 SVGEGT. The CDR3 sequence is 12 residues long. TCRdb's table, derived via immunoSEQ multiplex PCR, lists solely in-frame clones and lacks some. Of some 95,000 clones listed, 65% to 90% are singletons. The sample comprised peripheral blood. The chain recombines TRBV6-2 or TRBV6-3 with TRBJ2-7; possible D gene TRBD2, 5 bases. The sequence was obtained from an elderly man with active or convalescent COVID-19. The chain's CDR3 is CASSSSGYEQYF. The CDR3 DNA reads TGTGCCAGCAGTTCGTCGGGGTACGAGCAGTACTTC.